A single sample gave rise to the 24 T cell receptor beta chains below, sequenced in a study of long-term antiretroviral therapy in people with HIV. The libraries were made with immunoSEQ v3.0 at survey level. Some clones are missing from TCRdb's copy, which holds only in-frame ones; the method was immunoSEQ multiplex PCR. The sample includes tens of thousands of clones, around four fifths of them seen just once. The sample consisted of unsorted PBMCs, taken 1 year after starting antiretroviral therapy. All receptors derive from a man aged 18-30 years with HIV.

The CDR3 loop is CASSQKQGASYEQYF. The CDR3 DNA is TGCGCCAGCAGCCAAAAACAGGGGGCCTCCTACGAGCAGTACTTC. The V and J genes are TRBV4-1 and TRBJ2-7; 9 positions agree with TRBD1. CDR1 and CDR2 (germline): MGHRA, YSYEKL. With V trimmed by 2 bases and J by 0 bases, 2 bases remained unmatched. The CDR3 is made up of 15 amino acids.

CDR3 region: CATRDRAEKLFF. DNA of the CDR3: TGTGCCACCCGGGACAGGGCTGAAAAACTGTTTTTT. The chain uses TRBV21-1 and TRBJ1-4; whether TRBD1, the table's D call, matches the DNA was not checked. TRBV21-1 is reported as a pseudogene. The CDR3 extends over 12 amino acids.

J is TRBJ1-6 and V is TRBV4-2, with D hard to call. The V end was cut by 5 bases, the J end by 0 bases, with 11 bases between. The CDR3 length is 16 residues. The germline CDR1 and CDR2 sequences are LGHNA and YNFKEQ. The CDR3 DNA follows: TGTGCCAGCAGCTCCCGAGGGTACTCCTATAATTCACCCCTCCACTTT. The encoded protein is CASSSRGYSYNSPLHF.

The rearrangement joins TRBV28 to TRBJ2-3, with no clear D. The CDR3 is made up of 15 amino acids. Per germline, CDR1 MDHEN and CDR2 SYDVKM. V dropped 5 bases and J dropped 2 bases, with 14 bases sitting between them. In DNA, the CDR3 is TGTGCCAGCAGTCCCCTTCGAGAGACCACAGATACGCAGTATTTT. Protein sequence: CASSPLRETTDTQYF.

The CDR3, as DNA: TGTGCCATCAGTAAGGGGGATACGCAGTATTTT. Translated: CAISKGDTQYF. The chain is built from TRBV10-3 and TRBJ2-3, with D possibly TRBD1 on 5 matching bases. Trimming took off 5 bases at V and 6 bases at J, with 6 bases between the two ends. Germline V gives CDR1 ENHRY, CDR2 SYGVKD. The CDR3 contains 11 residues.

The CDR3 spells CASSVTGRVHTEAFF. CDR3 DNA sequence: TGTGCCAGCAGCGTAACGGGTAGGGTGCACACTGAAGCTTTCTTT. V usage is TRBV9 and J usage is TRBJ1-1; D call uncertain. Germline loops: CDR1 SGDLS, CDR2 YYNGEE. V was shortened by 1 base and J by 3 bases, with 13 bases between the two germline ends. The CDR3 spans 15 residues.

This clone turned up a few times. The chain is built from TRBV6-5 and TRBJ1-4, with a tentative D call TRBD1 (5 bases). With 10 bases removed from V and 5 bases from J, the gap between germline ends came to 14 bases. The CDR3 has 13 amino acids. From germline, CDR1 is MNHEY and CDR2 SVGAGI. This CDR3 reads CATQGRTNEKLFF. DNA of the CDR3: TGTGCCACCCAGGGACGGACGAATGAAAAACTGTTTTTT.

The rearrangement links TRBV9 to TRBJ1-2; 8 bases are shared with TRBD1. The CDR3 is 13 amino acids. The ends lost 6 bases at V and 9 bases at J; junction bases unmatched: 10. Looked up from germline, CDR1 is SGDLS and CDR2 is YYNGEE. The CDR3 coding sequence is TGTGCCAGCACCGGGACAGGAGATAACAGCTACACCTTC. This translates into CASTGTGDNSYTF.

The V and J genes are TRBV9 and TRBJ1-2; the D gene is possibly TRBD1 (6 bases). CDR3 length: 11 amino acids. V lost 6 bases to trimming and J lost 4 bases, with 7 bases between them. Looked up from germline, CDR1 is SGDLS and CDR2 is YYNGEE. The CDR3 spells CASTDSYGYTF. The CDR3 nucleotides read TGTGCCAGCACGGACAGCTATGGCTACACCTTC.

The chain employs TRBV25-1 and TRBJ1-1, with 8 bases fitting TRBD1. Germline V gene sequence: CDR1 MGHDK, CDR2 SYGVNS. The CDR3 loop spans 15 amino acids. The V segment lost 3 bases and the J segment 3 bases; nucleotides outside the gene matches: 6. CDR3 nucleotides: TGTGCCAGCAGTGACCCCGCAGGGGGCCACACTGAAGCTTTCTTT. Translated: CASSDPAGGHTEAFF.

V is TRBV25-1 and J is TRBJ2-2, with D tentatively TRBD1 (6 bases). The CDR3 sequence is 15 residues long. Germline V gene sequence: CDR1 MGHDK, CDR2 SYGVNS. Trimming left V 8 bases short and J 1 base short, with 14 bases between. The CDR3 nucleotides read TGTGCCAGCGCTCCCAGGGGTGGGAACACCGGGGAGCTGTTTTTT. This sequence encodes CASAPRGGNTGELFF.

This clone was observed a single time. The V and J genes are TRBV25-1 and TRBJ1-2; 8 nucleotides line up with TRBD1. J was trimmed by 8 bases and V by 1 base; bases with no gene match: 6. This CDR3 has 14 residues. CDR1 and CDR2 from the germline V gene are MGHDK and SYGVNS. The CDR3 coding sequence is TGTGCCAGCAGTGAATCAACAGGGGGAAGAGGCTACACCTTC. Encoded protein: CASSESTGGRGYTF.

The chain recombines TRBV5-1 with TRBJ2-1, with 7 bases lining up with TRBD2. The J segment lost 0 bases and the V segment lost 5 bases, leaving 5 bases of the junction unmatched. Per the germline V gene, CDR1 is SGHRS and CDR2 is YFSETQ. CDR3 length equals 15 residues. The CDR3, as DNA: TGCGCCAGCAGGCTAGCGGATAACTCCTACAATGAGCAGTTCTTC. Protein: CASRLADNSYNEQFF.

In nucleotides, the CDR3 is TGTGCCAGCAGTACTCAGGGGACGGGAGGCTACACCTTC. It translates to CASSTQGTGGYTF. The chain carries TRBV6-5 and TRBJ1-2; a possible D gene is TRBD1 (6 bases). Germline V gene lookup returns CDR1 MNHEY and CDR2 SVGAGI. V lost 5 bases, J lost 8 bases, and 15 bases lay in between. The CDR3 runs 13 residues.

The CDR3 sequence is CASSLWEVSGNTEAFF. Written as DNA, the CDR3 is TGTGCCAGCAGCTTGTGGGAGGTGTCAGGAAACACTGAAGCTTTCTTT. This sequence joins TRBV5-6 and TRBJ1-1; no reliable D call. The germline gives CDR1 SGHDT, CDR2 YYEEEE. This CDR3 is built from 16 residues. V gave up 1 base and J gave up 2 bases, with 15 bases separating them.

This sequence joins TRBV6-6 and TRBJ2-1; D unresolved. The CDR3 consists of 12 residues. The germline gives CDR1 MNHNY, CDR2 SVGAGI (reference sequence). V lost 0 bases and J lost 6, with 3 bases in between. The CDR3 spells CASSYSGNEQFF. The DNA of the CDR3 is TGTGCCAGCAGTTACTCGGGCAATGAGCAGTTCTTC.

This sequence joins TRBV27 and TRBJ2-2; D uncertain. CDR3 length equals 14 residues. Germline V gene sequence: CDR1 MNHEY, CDR2 SMNVEV (reference sequence). The germline V and J ends were trimmed by 7 bases and 7 bases, with 16 bases remaining between them. CDR3 amino acids: CASKNFPGDGELFF. The CDR3 DNA reads as TGTGCCAGCAAGAACTTCCCCGGAGACGGGGAGCTGTTTTTT.

The J gene is TRBJ2-2, the V gene TRBV5-1, with 9 bases fitting TRBD1. CDR3 length equals 17 residues. The germline V gene encodes CDR1 SGHRS and CDR2 YFSETQ. V gave up 2 bases and J gave up 0 bases; unmatched junction bases: 5. This CDR3 reads CASSFSGQGSNTGELFF. The CDR3 DNA reads TGCGCCAGCAGCTTTTCGGGACAGGGATCGAACACCGGGGAGCTGTTTTTT.

V gene TRBV29-1 combines with J gene TRBJ1-5; D is uncertain. V was clipped by 6 bases and J by 0 bases, with 12 bases between them. This CDR3 has 14 amino acids. Germline assignment: CDR1 SQVTM and CDR2 ANQGSEA. CDR3 in amino acids: CSVREGDSNQPQHF. The CDR3 bases are TGCAGCGTCCGGGAAGGTGATAGCAATCAGCCCCAGCATTTT.

The rearrangement links TRBV6-6 to TRBJ1-5; no clear D gene. Germline values: CDR1 MNHNY, CDR2 SVGAGI (reference sequence). Trimming removed 0 bases at V and 0 bases at J, with 9 bases between. This CDR3 comprises 16 residues. DNA of the CDR3: TGTGCCAGCAGTTACTCCCTCCAGCTTAGCAATCAGCCCCAGCATTTT. Translation gives CASSYSLQLSNQPQHF.

V gene TRBV15 combines with J gene TRBJ2-5; perhaps D is TRBD1 or TRBD2 (5 bases each). The CDR3 runs to 15 residues. V was clipped by 0 bases and J by 5 bases, with 13 bases between them. Germline CDR1 is LNHNV and CDR2 is YYDKDF (reference sequence). CDR3 nucleotides: TGTGCCACCAGCAGAGATTCTGGTGAGGGGGAGACCCAGTACTTC. As protein: CATSRDSGEGETQYF.

The CDR3 nucleotides read TGTGCCAGCTCACACTTACCCCTAGGACAGGCCCTCGAGGGGCAGTATTTT. Amino acid sequence: CASSHLPLGQALEGQYF. The chain recombines TRBV18 with TRBJ2-3; 7 bases match TRBD1. The CDR3 is 17 amino acids. Looked up from germline, CDR1 is KGHSH and CDR2 is LQKENI. Trimming at V came to 4 bases and at J to 11 bases, leaving 21 bases not matched to a gene.

This chain links TRBV6-5 with TRBJ1-4; no firm D call. V was shortened by 2 bases and J by 7 bases, with 2 bases between the two germline ends. Per the germline V gene, CDR1 is MNHEY and CDR2 is SVGAGI. This CDR3 contains 11 residues. This CDR3 reads CASSYGEKLFF. The CDR3 DNA sequence: TGTGCCAGCAGTTACGGTGAAAAACTGTTTTTT.

This rearrangement joins TRBV29-1 to TRBJ1-2; D remains ambiguous. Germline-derived CDR1 and CDR2 are SQVTM and ANQGSEA. The CDR3 contains 15 residues. V was pared by 4 bases and J by 5 bases, with 20 bases between. The CDR3, as DNA: TGCAGCGTTGGGGAGAGGCAGGTCGGAACTTATGGCTACACCTTC. Amino acid sequence: CSVGERQVGTYGYTF.